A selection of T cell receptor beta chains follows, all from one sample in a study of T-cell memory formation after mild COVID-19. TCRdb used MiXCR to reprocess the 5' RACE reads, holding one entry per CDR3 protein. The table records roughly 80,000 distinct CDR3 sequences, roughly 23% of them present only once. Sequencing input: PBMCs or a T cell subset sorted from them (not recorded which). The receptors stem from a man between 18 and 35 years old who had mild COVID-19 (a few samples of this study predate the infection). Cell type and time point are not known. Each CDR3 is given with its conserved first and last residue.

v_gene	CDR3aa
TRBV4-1	CASSQRGQGVMGDTQYF
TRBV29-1	CSVRTGGYEQYF
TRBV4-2	CASSHIPGNTEAFF
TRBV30	CAWSPGQGYEQYF
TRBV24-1	CATSETDSPGELFF
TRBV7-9	CASRAGQGNTGELFF
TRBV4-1	CASSQDFGDRGQPQHF
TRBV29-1	CSIPSRLAFDTQYF
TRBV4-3	CASSPEWSEMNTEAFF
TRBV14	CASSLFSGGHYNEQFF
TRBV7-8	CASSFRGGSSYEQYF
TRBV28	CASISGGYGNTIYF
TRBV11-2	CASSSRGFGTRNEQFF
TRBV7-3	CASSEDGGTDTQYF
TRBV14	CASSQVWGEQFF
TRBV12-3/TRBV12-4	CASSLEGFETQYF
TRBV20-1	CSARGSIYGYTF
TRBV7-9	CASSYPGTGPGDF
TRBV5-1	CASPKQGQIIEQFF
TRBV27	CASAASGTYNEQFF
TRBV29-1	CSVVTAGELFF
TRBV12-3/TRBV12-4	CASTTSDTEAFF
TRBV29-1	CSVGRQNTEAFF
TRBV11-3	CASSLGAGYQETQYF
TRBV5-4	CASSHELTETQYF
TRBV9	CASSEAAGRTETQYF
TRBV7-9	CASSLGLLFGELFF
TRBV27	CASSFGGAQPQHF
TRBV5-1	CASSPPGQGNEKLFF
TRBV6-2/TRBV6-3	CASSPPSTRWKETQYF
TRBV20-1	CSARDLAIGNEQFF
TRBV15	CATSMRAATEAFF
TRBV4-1	CASSQAWGDTEAFF
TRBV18	CASSPGGGTVANTEAFF
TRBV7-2	CASSLVWTGGNTIYF
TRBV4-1	CASSPEGQARNQPQHF
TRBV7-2	CASSHLAGGPRETQYF
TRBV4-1	CASRSQTWDEQYF
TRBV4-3	CASSRQGRNEQFF
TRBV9	CASSAGWGGSQPQHF
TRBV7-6	CASSLAGLSEAFF
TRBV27	CASGSGVSTDTQYF
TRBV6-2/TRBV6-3	CAIGNSGANVLTF
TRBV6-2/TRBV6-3	CASSYYGGVYEQYF
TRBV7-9	CASSWGATGELFF
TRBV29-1	CSVEGQDYEQYF
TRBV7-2	CASSQTAGEETQYF
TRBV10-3	CAINAGGDTEAFF
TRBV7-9	CASSSGVSGGYNEQFF
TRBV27	CASRRRLAGELETQYF
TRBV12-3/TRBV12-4	CASEARNNEQFF
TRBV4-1	CASSQEQRGETQYF
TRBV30	CASGEGATGANVLTF
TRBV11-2	CASSLPQGGMGEAFF